What follows is one T cell receptor beta chain and its context. Its cognate antigen is unknown. This sample stems from a study of cytomegalovirus exposure and HLA in healthy donors. Study-wide context: In terms of ancestry, the Caucasian-associated cluster contained around 79% of the approximately 430 genotyped donors. Study-wide results and caveats: Only CMV serostatus was available as immune exposure information.

Germline-derived CDR1 and CDR2 are MGHRA and YSYEKL. This CDR3 has 15 residues. Trimming took 4 bases from V and 11 from J; bases not matched to a gene: 10. The PCR ran on 60 Vbeta and 13 Jbeta primers. Sequencing used immunoSEQ multiplex PCR; TCRdb keeps in-frame clones, though not all of them. The data hold about 130,000 clones, with around three quarters observed a single time. The sample consisted of PBMCs. The genes are TRBV4-1 and TRBJ1-4, with 10 bases that match TRBD1. The receptor was isolated from a woman in her sixties or seventies in good health and CMV-seropositive. The CDR3 nucleotides are TGCGCCAGCAGCCTACCGACAGGGGGCTTACGGAAACTGTTTTTT. This gives the protein CASSLPTGGLRKLFF.